Following are 21 T cell receptor beta chains from one sample sequenced in a study of blood T cell repertoires in COVID-19 (dated by TCRdb to 2019 to 2021). The library was obtained by the immunoSEQ multiplex PCR assay. The table was pulled from immuneACCESS by TCRdb, which kept in-frame rearrangements only. Such tables lose some clones; where checked, under half of the loss comes from unresolved V genes, and the rest has no known cause. For this sample there are some 300,000 clones; just under 90% appear just once. The ten largest account for 2.5% to 3.5% of the sample. Sequenced input: PBMCs or T cells enriched from blood (not recorded which). All receptors derive from a woman in her 50s who had been exposed to COVID-19.

This rearrangement joins TRBV4-1 to TRBJ2-3; 7 nucleotides line up with TRBD1. CDR3 length equals 16 residues. CDR1 is MGHRA, CDR2 YSYEKL, per germline. V lost 1 base and J lost 1; bases outside the gene matches: 5. The CDR3 bases are TGCGCCAGCAGCCAAGGCACAGGGGCTCGCACAGATACGCAGTATTTT. It specifies CASSQGTGARTDTQYF.

The chain employs TRBV25-1 and TRBJ1-6, with D possibly TRBD1 on 6 matching bases. V was clipped by 9 bases and J by 7 bases, with 19 bases between them. CDR1 and CDR2 (germline): MGHDK, SYGVNS. The length of the CDR3 is 15 residues. The CDR3 coding sequence is TGTGCCAGTCGTTCCCCCACAGGGAAGAATTCACCCCTCCACTTT. Translation gives CASRSPTGKNSPLHF.

V is TRBV27 and J is TRBJ2-5, with 12 bases matching TRBD2. The CDR3 has 15 amino acids. Germline assignment: CDR1 MNHEY and CDR2 SMNVEV (reference sequence). The V and J ends lost 5 bases and 4 bases, in that order; junction bases with no gene match: 5. DNA of the CDR3: TGTGCCAGCAGTCCCGGACTAGCGGGACTAGAGACCCAGTACTTC. It codes for CASSPGLAGLETQYF.

The chain couples TRBV5-1 to TRBJ2-3, with 8 bases identical to TRBD1. Germline-derived CDR1 and CDR2 are SGHRS and YFSETQ. The CDR3 consists of 17 residues. With 4 bases clipped from V and 1 base from J, the junction kept 11 bases outside the gene matches. The CDR3: CASSQQPGQGRTDTQYF. CDR3 sequence (DNA): TGCGCCAGCAGCCAGCAGCCCGGACAGGGTCGCACAGATACGCAGTATTTT.

The rearrangement joins TRBV18 to TRBJ1-1; tentatively, D is TRBD1 (6 bases). The CDR3 spans 13 residues. V lost 3 bases and J lost 6, with 11 bases in between. Germline V lookup: CDR1 KGHSH, CDR2 LQKENI. The CDR3 is CASSPERQAEAFF. As DNA, the CDR3 is TGTGCCAGCTCACCTGAAAGACAGGCTGAAGCTTTCTTT.

V usage is TRBV9 and J usage is TRBJ1-2, with D maybe TRBD1 (6 bases). CDR3 length: 14 residues. V lost 4 bases, J lost 2 bases, and 12 bases lay in between. Germline V gene sequence: CDR1 SGDLS, CDR2 YYNGEE. CDR3 residues: CASSQTGLNYGYTF. The CDR3 coding sequence is TGTGCCAGCAGCCAAACAGGGCTAAACTATGGCTACACCTTC.

The rearrangement uses TRBV18 and TRBJ2-3; 7 positions match TRBD1. The V and J ends lost 1 base and 7 bases, in that order; junction bases with no gene match: 20. This CDR3 is 19 amino acids long. Germline V lookup: CDR1 KGHSH, CDR2 LQKENI. CDR3 sequence (DNA): TGTGCCAGCTCACCACGGGAACGTAAGGGACAGCCTGCTTGGTATACGCAGTATTTT. Translation gives CASSPRERKGQPAWYTQYF.

The genes are TRBV7-8 and TRBJ2-1; 7 bases are a match to TRBD1. With 3 bases clipped from V and 2 bases from J, the junction kept 4 bases outside the gene matches. The CDR3 has 15 residues. The V gene's germline CDR1 is SGHVS and CDR2 FQNEAQ. The CDR3 DNA reads as TGTGCCAGCAGCTTGAGACAGGGACCCTACAATGAGCAGTTCTTC. It is translated as CASSLRQGPYNEQFF.

This sequence joins TRBV2 and TRBJ2-4; TRBD1 matches at 7 bases. CDR1 and CDR2 from the germline V gene are SNHLY and FYNNEI. After removal of 1 base from V and 2 bases from J, the junction contained 8 bases not matched to a gene. The CDR3 consists of 17 residues. The chain's CDR3 is CASSEGQGTGTKNIQYF. The CDR3 nucleotides are TGTGCCAGCAGTGAAGGACAGGGTACGGGAACCAAAAACATTCAGTACTTC.

The rearrangement joins TRBV7-9 to TRBJ2-7; perhaps TRBD1 as D (5 bases). The V and J ends lost 6 bases and 0 bases respectively, with 9 bases between them. Germline-derived CDR1 and CDR2 are SEHNR and FQNEAQ (reference sequence). This CDR3 region has 13 residues. The CDR3: CASRRQSSYEQYF. For the CDR3, the DNA is TGTGCCAGCAGGCGACAGAGCTCCTACGAGCAGTACTTC.

This chain connects TRBV7-9 to TRBJ1-4; D is perhaps TRBD1 (5 bases). This CDR3 has 16 amino acids. Germline loops: CDR1 SEHNR, CDR2 FQNEAQ (reference sequence). The V end was cut by 5 bases, the J end by 6 bases, with 19 bases between. CDR3 sequence: CASSTAGGGSYEKLFF. In DNA form, the CDR3 reads TGTGCCAGCAGCACGGCCGGCGGGGGGAGCTATGAAAAACTGTTTTTT.

The rearrangement uses TRBV6-5 and TRBJ2-1, with 9 bases lining up with TRBD2. V was pared by 4 bases and J by 9 bases, with 10 bases of the junction left unmatched. Looked up from germline, CDR1 is MNHEY and CDR2 is SVGAGI. This CDR3 is built from 15 residues. CDR3 amino acids: CASSWRAGGSGEQFF. The CDR3 coding sequence is TGTGCCAGCAGTTGGAGAGCGGGGGGATCGGGTGAGCAGTTCTTC.

The CDR3 bases are TGCAGCGTTGAAGATCGGGGCTACACCTTC. This gives the protein CSVEDRGYTF. The chain has TRBV29-1 and TRBJ1-2, with D uncertain. The CDR3 is 10 residues long. In germline, CDR1 is SQVTM, CDR2 ANQGSEA. The germline V and J ends were trimmed by 0 bases and 8 bases, with 4 bases remaining between them.

The chain couples TRBV7-9 to TRBJ2-7, with D tentatively TRBD2 (5 bases). The germline gives CDR1 SEHNR, CDR2 FQNEAQ (reference sequence). Trimming left V 4 bases short and J 9 bases short, with 22 bases between. This CDR3 has 15 amino acids. CDR3 residues: CASSSHEGYAGMQYF. CDR3 sequence (DNA): TGTGCCAGCAGCTCGCATGAGGGTTACGCCGGCATGCAGTACTTC.

The chain uses TRBV4-2 and TRBJ2-6; no clear D gene. Trimming left V 4 bases short and J 4 bases short, with 20 bases between. The CDR3 is 18 amino acids. Looked up from germline, CDR1 is LGHNA and CDR2 is YNFKEQ. Here the CDR3 reads CASSPSVVLVRGANVLTF. The CDR3 region has the DNA TGTGCCAGCAGCCCCTCAGTCGTTTTGGTCAGGGGGGCCAACGTCCTGACTTTC.

The gene calls are TRBV13 and TRBJ1-1, with 8 nucleotides matching TRBD1. CDR1 and CDR2 from the germline V gene are PRHDT and FYEKMQ (reference sequence). The CDR3 is made up of 15 amino acids. Losses at the gene ends were 5 bases for V and 1 base for J; bases not matched to a gene: 6. In DNA, the CDR3 is TGTGCCAGCAGCCAAGGACAGGGACCGAACACTGAAGCTTTCTTT. Translation: CASSQGQGPNTEAFF.

The gene calls are TRBV7-2 and TRBJ2-3; 15 bases agree with TRBD2. With 7 bases clipped from V and 3 bases from J, the junction kept 11 bases outside the gene matches. CDR1 SGHTA and CDR2 FQGNSA come from the germline V gene. The length of the CDR3 is 18 residues. The CDR3 DNA sequence: TGTGCCAGCACCGCTGCCGGGACTAGCGGGGGGCCAACAGATACGCAGTATTTT. It translates to CASTAAGTSGGPTDTQYF. The full variable domain, rest sourced from reference TRBV7-2 and TRBJ2-3, is GAGVSQSPSNKVTEKGKDVELRCDPISGHTALYWYRQSLGQGLEFLIYFQGNSAPDKSGLPSDRFSAERTGGSVSTLTIQRTQQEDSAVYLCASTAAGTSGGPTDTQYFGPGTRLTVL.

The gene calls are TRBV29-1 and TRBJ1-1; D uncertain. The germline gives CDR1 SQVTM, CDR2 ANQGSEA. The V end lost 3 bases, the J end lost 0 bases, and 8 bases lay between the germline ends. CDR3 length: 13 residues. The CDR3 DNA sequence: TGCAGCGTTGAGGGCAGGATGAACACTGAAGCTTTCTTT. This sequence encodes CSVEGRMNTEAFF.

The rearrangement joins TRBV6-2 or TRBV6-3 to TRBJ1-1; a possible D gene is TRBD1 (6 bases). Trimming shortened V by 5 bases and J by 6 bases, and 16 bases separated the two germline ends. In germline, CDR1 is MNHEY, CDR2 SVGEGT. The CDR3 totals 14 residues. Here the CDR3 DNA reads TGTGCCAGCAGTGCCCGGGACAATAGCGCTGAAGCTTTCTTT. It is translated as CASSARDNSAEAFF.

The V gene is TRBV28, the J gene TRBJ2-6, with no clear D. The V gene's germline CDR1 is MDHEN and CDR2 SYDVKM. The CDR3 spans 15 residues. V was cut by 10 bases and J by 3 bases, with 16 bases left in between. The DNA for the CDR3 is TGTGCCACCAAGAATAGCCTGCGTGGGGCCAACGTCCTGACTTTC. This sequence encodes CATKNSLRGANVLTF.

J is TRBJ1-3 and V is TRBV9, with D tentatively TRBD1 (5 bases). The ends were cut back, 1 base at V and 6 bases at J, with 14 bases in the middle. Germline V gene sequence: CDR1 SGDLS, CDR2 YYNGEE. This CDR3 has 15 residues. The CDR3 DNA follows: TGTGCCAGCAGCGTAAGCGGGACGCAGATAAACACCATATATTTT. It encodes CASSVSGTQINTIYF. Full variable domain (rest looked up from reference TRBV9 and TRBJ1-3): DSGVTQTPKHLITATGQRVTLRCSPRSGDLSVYWYQQSLDQGLQFLIQYYNGEERAKGNILERFSAQQFPDLHSELNLSSLELGDSALYFCASSVSGTQINTIYFGEGSWLTVV.